This is a list of T cell receptor beta chains from one sample in a study of response to subunit inactivated influenza vaccine. A single record per CDR3 protein comes from TCRdb applying MiXCR to the RT-PCR reads. The sample lists roughly 160,000 distinct CDR3 sequences, about a tenth occurring once. The sequences come from non-naive T cells sorted from PBMCs, collected 40 to 50 days after vaccination. These receptors originate from a man in his fifties or sixties who received an inactivated influenza vaccine. Both conserved end residues are part of each CDR3. A D gene is named only where the DNA matches it firmly. Some rows have no size entry. The others give once, few or many, or a class for an expanded clone.

TRBD2 . TRBJ2-5 TRBV4-3 CASSQGVRGGAFVTQYF TGCGCCAGCAGCCAAGGAGTCCGCGGGGGGGCCTTTGTGACCCAGTACTTC
TRBD2 few TRBJ2-1 TRBV29-1 CSALGSGRAHNEQFF TGCAGCGCTCTTGGTAGCGGGAGGGCACACAATGAGCAGTTCTTC
TRBD2 . TRBJ2-3 TRBV12-3/TRBV12-4 CASSLFAGGGDTQYF TGTGCCAGCAGTTTATTTGCGGGGGGGGGAGATACGCAGTATTTT
TRBD1 few TRBJ1-1 TRBV7-2 CASSRDSLNTEAFF TGTGCCAGCAGTCGGGACAGCTTGAACACTGAAGCTTTCTTT
TRBD1 few TRBJ2-7 TRBV5-1 CASSWGDRAGEQYF TGCGCCAGCAGCTGGGGGGACAGGGCGGGAGAGCAGTACTTC
. . TRBJ2-2 TRBV7-8 CASSLASGVGLNTGELFF TGTGCCAGCAGCTTAGCATCCGGGGTCGGCTTGAACACCGGGGAGCTGTTTTTT
TRBD1 few TRBJ2-1 TRBV9 CASSTRQGSYNEQFF TGTGCCAGCAGCACCAGACAGGGATCTTACAATGAGCAGTTCTTC
TRBD1 few TRBJ1-1 TRBV6-5 CASSYFPGGASEAFF TGTGCCAGCAGTTACTTTCCAGGGGGAGCTTCTGAAGCTTTCTTT
. many TRBJ2-1 TRBV6-2/TRBV6-3 CASSYLRAGRIDNEQFF TGTGCCAGCAGTTACCTACGCGCAGGGCGAATAGACAATGAGCAGTTCTTC
TRBD2 many TRBJ2-1 TRBV10-3 CATDGREGFHNEQFF TGTGCCACCGACGGCCGGGAGGGGTTCCACAATGAGCAGTTCTTC
. . TRBJ1-6 TRBV5-1 CASTLIGGSNSPLHF TGCGCCAGCACCTTAATCGGTGGATCTAATTCACCCCTCCACTTT
. . TRBJ2-1 TRBV12-3/TRBV12-4 CASSLSAEQFF TGTGCCAGCAGTTTATCGGCAGAGCAGTTCTTC
TRBD2 few TRBJ2-7 TRBV6-1 CASSPSGAGGRYEQYF TGTGCCAGCAGCCCCTCTGGGGCGGGGGGGCGCTACGAGCAGTACTTC
. . TRBJ2-7 TRBV19 CASSRSGTIPSYEQYF TGTGCCAGTAGTAGATCCGGGACAATACCTTCGTACGAGCAGTACTTC
. few TRBJ2-7 TRBV7-6 CASRAYRESYEQYF TGTGCCTCCCGGGCCTACAGGGAGTCCTACGAGCAGTACTTC
. many TRBJ1-5 TRBV20-1 CSARGQGYSNQPQHF TGCAGTGCCAGAGGGCAGGGGTATAGCAATCAGCCCCAGCATTTT
. many TRBJ2-5 TRBV11-3 CASSLRESEETQYF TGTGCCAGCAGCTTACGGGAGAGTGAAGAGACCCAGTACTTC
TRBD1 few TRBJ2-5 TRBV11-2 CASSSQGQGQETQYF TGTGCCAGCAGCTCCCAGGGACAGGGGCAAGAGACCCAGTACTTC
TRBD2 few TRBJ2-5 TRBV7-2 CASSLGGGGKTQYF TGTGCCAGCAGCTTAGGCGGGGGGGGGAAGACCCAGTACTTC
. . TRBJ2-2 TRBV6-5 CASSYSVGEGELFF TGTGCCAGCAGTTACTCGGTGGGGGAGGGGGAGCTGTTTTTT
. many TRBJ2-4 TRBV12-3/TRBV12-4 CASSLAGQNIQYF TGTGCCAGCAGTTTAGCGGGGCAAAACATTCAGTACTTC
TRBD1 many TRBJ2-3 TRBV29-1 CSVRDRGGNTQYF TGCAGCGTGAGGGACAGGGGAGGGAATACGCAGTATTTT